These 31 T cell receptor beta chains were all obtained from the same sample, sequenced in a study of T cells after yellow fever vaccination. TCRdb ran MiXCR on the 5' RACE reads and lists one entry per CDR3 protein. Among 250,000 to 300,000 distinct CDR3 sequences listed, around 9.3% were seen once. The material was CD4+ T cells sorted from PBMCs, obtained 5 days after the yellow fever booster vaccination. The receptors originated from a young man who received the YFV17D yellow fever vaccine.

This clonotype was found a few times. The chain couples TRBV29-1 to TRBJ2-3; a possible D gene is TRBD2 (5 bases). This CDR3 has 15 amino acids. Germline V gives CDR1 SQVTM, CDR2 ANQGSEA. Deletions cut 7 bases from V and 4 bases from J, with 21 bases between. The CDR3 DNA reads TGCAGCGCCCTCGGACTCCCGATCCCCCCAGATACGCAGTATTTT. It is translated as CSALGLPIPPDTQYF.

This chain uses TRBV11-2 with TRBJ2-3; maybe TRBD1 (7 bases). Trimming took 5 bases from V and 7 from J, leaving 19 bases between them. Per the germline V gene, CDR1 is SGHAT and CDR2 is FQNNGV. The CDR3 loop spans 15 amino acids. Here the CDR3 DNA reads TGTGCCAGCAGCCTACACAGGGGAGGAGAGAATACGCAGTATTTT. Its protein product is CASSLHRGGENTQYF.

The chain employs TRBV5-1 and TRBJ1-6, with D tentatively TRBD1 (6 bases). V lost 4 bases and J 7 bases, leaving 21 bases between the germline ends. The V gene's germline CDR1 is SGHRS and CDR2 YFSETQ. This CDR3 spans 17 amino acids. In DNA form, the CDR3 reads TGCGCCAGCAGCCCGGTGGCAGACAGGTCTATGAATTCACCCCTCCACTTT. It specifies CASSPVADRSMNSPLHF. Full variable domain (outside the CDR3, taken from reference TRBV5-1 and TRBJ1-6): KAGVTQTPRYLIKTRGQQVTLSCSPISGHRSVSWYQQTPGQGLQFLFEYFSETQRNKGNFPGRFSGRQFSNSRSEMNVSTLELGDSALYLCASSPVADRSMNSPLHFGNGTRLTVT.

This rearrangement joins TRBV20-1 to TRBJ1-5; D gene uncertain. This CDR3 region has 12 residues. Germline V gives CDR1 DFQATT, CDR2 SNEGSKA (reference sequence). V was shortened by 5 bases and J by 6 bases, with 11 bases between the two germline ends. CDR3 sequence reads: CSAFPVGQPQHF. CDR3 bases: TGCAGTGCTTTTCCGGTTGGTCAGCCCCAGCATTTT.

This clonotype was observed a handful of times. CDR3 sequence reads: CASSSQGARGTEAFF. The CDR3 bases are TGCGCCAGCAGCTCACAGGGGGCGCGGGGTACTGAAGCTTTCTTT. The rearrangement joins TRBV5-1 to TRBJ1-1; the match to TRBD1 covers 9 bases. V trimming: 3 bases; J trimming: 5 bases; junction bases outside the gene matches: 8. CDR3 length: 15 amino acids. Germline loops: CDR1 SGHRS, CDR2 YFSETQ.

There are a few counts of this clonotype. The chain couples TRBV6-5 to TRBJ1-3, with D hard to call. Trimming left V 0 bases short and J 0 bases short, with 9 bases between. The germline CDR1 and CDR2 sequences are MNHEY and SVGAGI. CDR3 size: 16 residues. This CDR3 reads CASSYSTTPSGNTIYF. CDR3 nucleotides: TGTGCCAGCAGTTACTCGACAACACCCTCTGGAAACACCATATATTTT.

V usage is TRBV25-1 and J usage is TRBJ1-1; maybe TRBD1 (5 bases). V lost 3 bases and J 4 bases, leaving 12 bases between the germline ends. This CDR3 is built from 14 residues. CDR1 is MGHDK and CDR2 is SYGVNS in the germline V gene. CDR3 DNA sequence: TGTGCCAGCAGTGACGCGGGGGGGGTCACTGAAGCTTTCTTT. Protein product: CASSDAGGVTEAFF.

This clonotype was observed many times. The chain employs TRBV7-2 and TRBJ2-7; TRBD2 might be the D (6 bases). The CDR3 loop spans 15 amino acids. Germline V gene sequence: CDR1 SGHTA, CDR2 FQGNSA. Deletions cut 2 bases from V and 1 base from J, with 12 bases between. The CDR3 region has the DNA TGTGCCAGCAGCTTACAGGGAGGTCTATCCTACGAGCAGTACGTC. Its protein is CASSLQGGLSYEQYV.

Written as DNA, the CDR3 is TGCGCCAGCAGCTTCGATTTAAGGAACACTGAAGCTTTCTTT. Translation: CASSFDLRNTEAFF. The chain has TRBV5-1 and TRBJ1-1, with D hard to call. Germline CDR1 is SGHRS and CDR2 is YFSETQ. The germline V and J ends were trimmed by 2 bases and 1 base, with 9 bases remaining between them. The CDR3 is 14 amino acids.

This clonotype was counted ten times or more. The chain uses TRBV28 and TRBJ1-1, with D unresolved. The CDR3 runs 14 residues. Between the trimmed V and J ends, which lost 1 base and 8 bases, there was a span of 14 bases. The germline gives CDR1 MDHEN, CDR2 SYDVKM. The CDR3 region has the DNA TGTGCCAGCAGTTTATACCAAGTTGTGGGAGAAGCTTTCTTT. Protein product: CASSLYQVVGEAFF.

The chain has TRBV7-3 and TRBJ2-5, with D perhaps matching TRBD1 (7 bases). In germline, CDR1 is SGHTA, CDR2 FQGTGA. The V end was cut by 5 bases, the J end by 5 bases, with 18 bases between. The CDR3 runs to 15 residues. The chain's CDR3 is CASSPSTGAGETQYF. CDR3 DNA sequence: TGTGCCAGCAGCCCAAGTACAGGGGCGGGGGAGACCCAGTACTTC.

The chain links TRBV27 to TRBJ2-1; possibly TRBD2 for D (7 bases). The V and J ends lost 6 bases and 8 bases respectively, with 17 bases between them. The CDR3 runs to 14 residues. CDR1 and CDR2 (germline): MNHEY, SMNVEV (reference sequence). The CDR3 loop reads CASSLGGGRDEQFF. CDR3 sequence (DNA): TGTGCCAGCAGCTTGGGGGGGGGCCGCGATGAGCAGTTCTTC.

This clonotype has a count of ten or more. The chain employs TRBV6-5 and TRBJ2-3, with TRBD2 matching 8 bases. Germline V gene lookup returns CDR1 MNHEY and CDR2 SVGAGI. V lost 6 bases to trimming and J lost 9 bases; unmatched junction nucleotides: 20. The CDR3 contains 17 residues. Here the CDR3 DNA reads TGTGCCAGCAGATATAGGTCGGGAGGGACGTTTGTGGAGACGCAGTATTTT. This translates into CASRYRSGGTFVETQYF.

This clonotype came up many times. The CDR3 sequence is CASSLGLENYEQYF. Written as DNA, the CDR3 is TGTGCCAGCAGCTTAGGGCTAGAGAATTACGAGCAGTACTTC. The chain couples TRBV7-2 to TRBJ2-7; D unresolved. This CDR3 comprises 14 residues. CDR1 SGHTA and CDR2 FQGNSA come from the germline V gene. V was cut by 1 base and J by 4 bases, with 11 bases left in between.

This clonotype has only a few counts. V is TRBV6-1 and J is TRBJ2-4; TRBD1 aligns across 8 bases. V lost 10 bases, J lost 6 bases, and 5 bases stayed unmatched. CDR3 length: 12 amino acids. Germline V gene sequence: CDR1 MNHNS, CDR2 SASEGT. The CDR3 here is CAIRTGLNIQYF. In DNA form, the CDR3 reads TGTGCCATCCGGACAGGGCTAAACATTCAGTACTTC.

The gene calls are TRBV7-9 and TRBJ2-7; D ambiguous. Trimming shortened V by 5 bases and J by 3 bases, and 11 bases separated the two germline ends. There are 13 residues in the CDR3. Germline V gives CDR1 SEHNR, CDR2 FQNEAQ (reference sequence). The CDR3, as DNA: TGTGCCAGCAGCCAGGATCAGGACTACGAGCAGTACTTC. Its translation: CASSQDQDYEQYF.

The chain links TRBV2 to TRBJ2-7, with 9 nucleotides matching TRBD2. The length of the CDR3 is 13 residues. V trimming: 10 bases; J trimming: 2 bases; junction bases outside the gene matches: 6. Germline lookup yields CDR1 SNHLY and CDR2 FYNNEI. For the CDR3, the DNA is TGTGCCACCCAGCGGGGGGAAACCTACGAGCAGTACTTC. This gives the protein CATQRGETYEQYF.

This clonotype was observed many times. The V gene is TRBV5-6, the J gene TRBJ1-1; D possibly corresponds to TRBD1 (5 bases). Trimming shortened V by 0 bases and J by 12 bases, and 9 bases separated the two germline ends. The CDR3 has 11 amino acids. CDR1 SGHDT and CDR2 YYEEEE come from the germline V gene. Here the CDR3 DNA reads TGTGCCAGCAGCTTGGATGGACAAACTTTCTTT. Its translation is CASSLDGQTFF. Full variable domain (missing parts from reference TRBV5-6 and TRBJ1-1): DAGVTQSPTHLIKTRGQQVTLRCSPKSGHDTVSWYQQALGQGPQFIFQYYEEEERQRGNFPDRFSGHQFPNYSSELNVNALLLGDSALYLCASSLDGQTFFGQGTRLTVV.

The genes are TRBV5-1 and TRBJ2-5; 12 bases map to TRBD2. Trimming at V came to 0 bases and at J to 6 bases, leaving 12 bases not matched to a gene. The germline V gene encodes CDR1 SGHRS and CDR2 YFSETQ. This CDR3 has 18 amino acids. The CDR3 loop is CASSLDPSGGAALQTQYF. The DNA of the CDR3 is TGCGCCAGCAGCTTGGATCCTAGCGGGGGGGCCGCTCTCCAGACCCAGTACTTC.

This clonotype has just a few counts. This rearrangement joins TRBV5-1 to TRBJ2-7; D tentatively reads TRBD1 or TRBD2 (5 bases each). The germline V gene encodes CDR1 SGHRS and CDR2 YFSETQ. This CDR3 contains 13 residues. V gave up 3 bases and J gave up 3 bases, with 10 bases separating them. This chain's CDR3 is CASSSGALYEQYF. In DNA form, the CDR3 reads TGCGCCAGCAGCTCCGGGGCTCTCTACGAGCAGTACTTC.

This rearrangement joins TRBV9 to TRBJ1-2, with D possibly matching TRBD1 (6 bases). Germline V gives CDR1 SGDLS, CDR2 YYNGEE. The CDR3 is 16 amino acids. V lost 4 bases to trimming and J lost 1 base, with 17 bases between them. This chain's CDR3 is CASSPRAGGFNYGYTF. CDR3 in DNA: TGTGCCAGCAGCCCGCGTGCGGGGGGCTTTAACTATGGCTACACCTTC.

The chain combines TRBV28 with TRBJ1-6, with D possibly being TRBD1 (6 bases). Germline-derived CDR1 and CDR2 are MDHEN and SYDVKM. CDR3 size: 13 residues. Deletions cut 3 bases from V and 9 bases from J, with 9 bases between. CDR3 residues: CASSFKGGSPLHF. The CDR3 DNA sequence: TGTGCCAGCAGTTTTAAAGGGGGTTCACCCCTCCACTTT.

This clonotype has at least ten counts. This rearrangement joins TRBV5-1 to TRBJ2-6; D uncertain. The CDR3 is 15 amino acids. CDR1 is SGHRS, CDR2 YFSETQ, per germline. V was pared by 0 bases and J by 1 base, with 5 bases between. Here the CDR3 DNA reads TGCGCCAGCAGCTTGGGCCCTTCTGGGGCCAACGTCCTGACTTTC. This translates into CASSLGPSGANVLTF.

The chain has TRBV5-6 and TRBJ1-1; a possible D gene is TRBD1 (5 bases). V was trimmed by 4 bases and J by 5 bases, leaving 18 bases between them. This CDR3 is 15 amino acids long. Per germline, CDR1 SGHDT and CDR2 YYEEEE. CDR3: CASSPGGKGTTEAFF. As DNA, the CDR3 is TGTGCCAGCAGCCCTGGAGGGAAGGGGACGACTGAAGCTTTCTTT. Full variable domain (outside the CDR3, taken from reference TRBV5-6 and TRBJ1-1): DAGVTQSPTHLIKTRGQQVTLRCSPKSGHDTVSWYQQALGQGPQFIFQYYEEEERQRGNFPDRFSGHQFPNYSSELNVNALLLGDSALYLCASSPGGKGTTEAFFGQGTRLTVV.

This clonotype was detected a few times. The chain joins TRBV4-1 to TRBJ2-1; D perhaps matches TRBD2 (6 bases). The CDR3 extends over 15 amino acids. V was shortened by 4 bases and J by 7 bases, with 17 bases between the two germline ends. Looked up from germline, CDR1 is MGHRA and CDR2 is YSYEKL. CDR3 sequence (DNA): TGCGCCAGCAGCCGCGGAGGGACTCCAGCTAATGAGCAGTTCTTC. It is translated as CASSRGGTPANEQFF.

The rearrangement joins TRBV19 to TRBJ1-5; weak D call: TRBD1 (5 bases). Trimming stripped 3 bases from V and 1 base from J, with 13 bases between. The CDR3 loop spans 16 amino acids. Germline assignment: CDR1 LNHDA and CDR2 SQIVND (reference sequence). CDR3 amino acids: CASSIGFRDSNQPQHF. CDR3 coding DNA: TGTGCCAGTAGTATTGGCTTCCGGGACAGCAATCAGCCCCAGCATTTT.

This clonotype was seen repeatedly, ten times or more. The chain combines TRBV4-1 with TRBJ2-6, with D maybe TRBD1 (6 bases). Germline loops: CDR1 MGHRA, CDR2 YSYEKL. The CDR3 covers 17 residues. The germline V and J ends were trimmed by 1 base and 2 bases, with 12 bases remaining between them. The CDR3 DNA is TGCGCCAGCAGCCAAGTCCTTGGGGGCCCTGGGGCCAACGTCCTGACTTTC. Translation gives CASSQVLGGPGANVLTF.

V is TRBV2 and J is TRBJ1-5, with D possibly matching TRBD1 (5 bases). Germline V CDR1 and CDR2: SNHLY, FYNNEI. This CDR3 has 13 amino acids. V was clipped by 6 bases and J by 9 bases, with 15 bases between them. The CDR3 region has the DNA TGTGCCAGCAGGGGGGACTTTACCGGGCCCCAGCATTTT. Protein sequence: CASRGDFTGPQHF.

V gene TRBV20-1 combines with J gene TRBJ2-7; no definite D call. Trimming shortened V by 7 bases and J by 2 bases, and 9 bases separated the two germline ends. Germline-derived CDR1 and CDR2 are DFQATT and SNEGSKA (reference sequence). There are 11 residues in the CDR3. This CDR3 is CSVTRTYEQYV. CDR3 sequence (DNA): TGCAGTGTAACCAGGACCTACGAGCAGTACGTC.

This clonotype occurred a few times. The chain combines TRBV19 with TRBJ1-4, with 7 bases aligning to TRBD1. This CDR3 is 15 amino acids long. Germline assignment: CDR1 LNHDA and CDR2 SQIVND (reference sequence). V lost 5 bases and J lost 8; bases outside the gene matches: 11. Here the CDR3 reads CASSRQGGMEEKLFF. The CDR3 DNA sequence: TGTGCCAGTAGTCGACAGGGAGGAATGGAAGAAAAACTGTTTTTT.

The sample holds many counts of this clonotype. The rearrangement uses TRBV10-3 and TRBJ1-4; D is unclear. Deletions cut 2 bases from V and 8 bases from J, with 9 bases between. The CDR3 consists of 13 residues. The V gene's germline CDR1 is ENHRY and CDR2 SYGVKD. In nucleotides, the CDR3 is TGTGCCATCAGTGAGCCGCGTGAGGAAAAACTGTTTTTT. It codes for CAISEPREEKLFF.